This T cell receptor (beta chain) was recovered during a study of blood T cells in healthy people across ages. Comment on this clonotype: The antigen remains undetermined.

There were at least 5 micrograms of total RNA extracted from every sample. Trimming stripped 6 bases from V and 0 bases from J, with 16 bases between. The CDR3 consists of 16 residues. Germline loops: CDR1 MDHEN, CDR2 SYDVKM. Study results and limitations: Whereas aged donors had fewer naive CD4+ cells, long-lived donors had more of them and higher diversity. Expanded clonotype shifts may have been confounded, as the donors had an unknown CMV status.

Through a sample-barcoded 5' primer and a J-beta primer mix, a second PCR was run for 7 to 11 cycles. TCRdb used MiXCR to reprocess the 5' RACE reads, holding one entry per CDR3 protein. The repertoire has over 1,500,000 distinct CDR3 sequences, about 39% of them found once; the top ten carry roughly 23%. The clonotype was recovered from a human donor in good health. The gene calls are TRBV28 and TRBJ2-3, with D tentatively TRBD1 (6 bases). Material for sequencing was blood. CDR3 bases: TGTGCCAGCAGCTCCCGTAGGGGACATAGCACAGATACGCAGTATTTT. It encodes CASSSRRGHSTDTQYF.